Following are 30 T cell receptor beta chains from one sample sequenced in a study of blood T cell repertoires in COVID-19. Repertoires were generated with immunoSEQ multiplex PCR, while TCRdb's copy carries only in-frame clones and drops some. The profile shows about 100,000 clones, 70% to 90% of them singletons. Sequenced: peripheral blood. Receptors were obtained from a human donor in a cohort sampled during active COVID-19.

This chain uses TRBV18 with TRBJ2-5; D unclear. Trimming stripped 1 base from V and 2 bases from J, with 5 bases between. Germline V gene sequence: CDR1 KGHSH, CDR2 LQKENI. The CDR3 loop spans 13 amino acids. CDR3 amino acids: CASSPRPQETQYF. The CDR3 DNA sequence: TGTGCCAGCTCACCACGGCCTCAAGAGACCCAGTACTTC. The whole variable domain, remainder taken from reference TRBV18 and TRBJ2-5, is NAGVMQNPRHLVRRRGQEARLRCSPMKGHSHVYWYRQLPEEGLKFMVYLQKENIIDESGMPKERFSAEFPKEGPSILRIQQVVRGDSAAYFCASSPRPQETQYFGPGTRLLVL.

CDR3 region: CASSEWTGATYEQYF. In DNA, the CDR3 is TGTGCCAGCAGCGAATGGACAGGGGCGACCTACGAGCAGTACTTC. The J gene is TRBJ2-7, the V gene TRBV28; 9 positions agree with TRBD1. Germline loops: CDR1 MDHEN, CDR2 SYDVKM. The CDR3 consists of 15 residues. After removal of 6 bases from V and 2 bases from J, the junction contained 8 bases not matched to a gene.

Here the CDR3 reads CASSWGDGEDTQYF. The CDR3 DNA sequence: TGCGCCAGCAGCTGGGGGGACGGGGAAGATACGCAGTATTTT. The chain carries TRBV5-1 and TRBJ2-3; tentative D call: TRBD2 (6 bases). The CDR3 runs to 14 residues. The germline gives CDR1 SGHRS, CDR2 YFSETQ. V was pared by 3 bases and J by 5 bases, with 13 bases between.

CDR3 sequence: CASSLMSGSNYEQYF. The CDR3 DNA follows: TGTGCCAGCAGCTTAATGAGCGGGTCCAACTACGAGCAGTACTTC. This chain uses TRBV7-3 with TRBJ2-7; tentative D call: TRBD2 (6 bases). The CDR3 loop spans 15 amino acids. V was trimmed by 1 base and J by 3 bases, leaving 13 bases between them. CDR1 is SGHTA and CDR2 is FQGTGA in the germline V gene.

The V gene is TRBV5-1, the J gene TRBJ2-1; 10 nucleotides line up with TRBD1. The germline V gene has CDR1 SGHRS and CDR2 YFSETQ. Unmatched junction bases numbered 5, after V lost 4 bases and J lost 4 bases. This CDR3 is built from 15 residues. As DNA, the CDR3 is TGCGCCAGCAGCCCCGGGACAGGGGCTTACAATGAGCAGTTCTTC. Its protein is CASSPGTGAYNEQFF.

This sequence joins TRBV6-5 and TRBJ2-5; 7 bases are a match to TRBD1. The CDR3 extends over 11 amino acids. Unmatched junction bases numbered 4, after V lost 6 bases and J lost 9 bases. Germline CDR1 and CDR2: MNHEY and SVGAGI. The CDR3 sequence is CASRRQGAQYF. The CDR3 DNA follows: TGTGCCAGCAGACGACAGGGAGCCCAGTACTTC.

V is TRBV7-9 and J is TRBJ2-7; 9 positions agree with TRBD1. Germline CDR1 reads SEHNR; CDR2 reads FQNEAQ (reference sequence). Trimming took 5 bases from V and 1 from J; bases not matched to a gene: 6. The CDR3 is made up of 15 amino acids. CDR3 bases: TGTGCCAGCAGCCCCCGGGACAGGGTTTCCTACGAGCAGTACTTC. Protein product: CASSPRDRVSYEQYF. The entire variable domain, with the rest obtained from reference TRBV7-9 and TRBJ2-7, is as follows: DTGVSQNPRHKITKRGQNVTFRCDPISEHNRLYWYRQTLGQGPEFLTYFQNEAQLEKSRLLSDRFSAERPKGSFSTLEIQRTEQGDSAMYLCASSPRDRVSYEQYFGPGTRLTVT.

The rearrangement joins TRBV25-1 to TRBJ2-1; D might be TRBD2 (6 bases). The length of the CDR3 is 16 residues. The V gene's germline CDR1 is MGHDK and CDR2 SYGVNS. V was clipped by 0 bases and J by 5 bases, with 14 bases between them. This CDR3 is CASSEYSGGPNNEQFF. Written as DNA, the CDR3 is TGTGCCAGCAGTGAATATTCAGGAGGGCCTAACAATGAGCAGTTCTTC.

The chain employs TRBV7-6 and TRBJ2-5; TRBD1 aligns across 8 bases. CDR1 SGHVS and CDR2 FNYEAQ come from the germline V gene. V lost 1 base to trimming and J lost 2 bases; unmatched junction nucleotides: 9. The CDR3 has 17 residues. This CDR3 is CASSLDLTGVGQETQYF. The CDR3 DNA sequence: TGTGCCAGCAGCTTAGATCTGACAGGGGTAGGGCAAGAGACCCAGTACTTC.

The rearrangement uses TRBV7-3 and TRBJ2-1; D possibly corresponds to TRBD1 (6 bases). Per the germline V gene, CDR1 is SGHTA and CDR2 is FQGTGA. The CDR3 length is 14 residues. V shed 5 bases and J shed 0 bases, with 8 bases lying between them. The CDR3 nucleotides are TGTGCCAGCAGCCGAGGGGGCTCCTACAATGAGCAGTTCTTC. It encodes CASSRGGSYNEQFF.

The chain uses TRBV18 and TRBJ1-3; 7 bases line up with TRBD1. V shed 6 bases and J 0 bases; nucleotides not matched to a gene: 8. Looked up from germline, CDR1 is KGHSH and CDR2 is LQKENI. The CDR3 sequence is 16 residues long. CDR3 coding DNA: TGTGCCAGCTCCCCCGGACAGGCCAGCTCTGGAAACACCATATATTTT. This translates into CASSPGQASSGNTIYF.

The rearrangement joins TRBV5-1 to TRBJ2-7, with TRBD2 matching 9 bases. With V trimmed by 8 bases and J by 3 bases, 9 bases remained unmatched. The CDR3 length is 14 residues. Germline CDR1 reads SGHRS; CDR2 reads YFSETQ. CDR3 region: CASHSGREYYEQYF. The CDR3 region has the DNA TGCGCCAGTCATAGCGGGAGAGAGTACTACGAGCAGTACTTC.

The chain employs TRBV5-1 and TRBJ1-1, with D hard to call. V lost 0 bases and J lost 0, with 6 bases in between. CDR3 length equals 14 residues. Germline V CDR1 and CDR2: SGHRS, YFSETQ. CDR3 bases: TGCGCCAGCAGCTTGGGAGGGATGAACACTGAAGCTTTCTTT. Amino acids: CASSLGGMNTEAFF.

As DNA, the CDR3 is TGTGCCAGCAGCCCCCAGACAGGGCCTGGAAACACCATATATTTT. Translated, it gives CASSPQTGPGNTIYF. This chain joins TRBV9 and TRBJ1-3, with 7 bases matching TRBD1. This CDR3 has 15 amino acids. The J segment lost 2 bases and the V segment lost 4 bases, leaving 6 bases of the junction unmatched. CDR1 and CDR2 from the germline V gene are SGDLS and YYNGEE. The full variable domain, rest sourced from reference TRBV9 and TRBJ1-3, is DSGVTQTPKHLITATGQRVTLRCSPRSGDLSVYWYQQSLDQGLQFLIQYYNGEERAKGNILERFSAQQFPDLHSELNLSSLELGDSALYFCASSPQTGPGNTIYFGEGSWLTVV.

The chain links TRBV5-1 to TRBJ2-1, with 11 bases fitting TRBD2. CDR3 length equals 16 residues. Germline loops: CDR1 SGHRS, CDR2 YFSETQ. The J segment lost 2 bases and the V segment lost 2 bases, leaving 3 bases of the junction unmatched. This chain's CDR3 is CASSFLAGGPYNEQFF. The CDR3, as DNA: TGCGCCAGCAGCTTTTTAGCGGGAGGGCCCTACAATGAGCAGTTCTTC.

This chain joins TRBV2 and TRBJ2-5; no firm D call. Trimming left V 10 bases short and J 4 bases short, with 4 bases between. Germline CDR1 is SNHLY and CDR2 is FYNNEI. This CDR3 is built from 9 residues. DNA of the CDR3: TGTGCCACCCGAGAGACCCAGTACTTC. Translation gives CATRETQYF.

This clone occurred a few times. This chain uses TRBV2 with TRBJ2-2; D unresolved. V was pared by 7 bases and J by 1 base, with 10 bases between. This CDR3 spans 14 amino acids. Per germline, CDR1 SNHLY and CDR2 FYNNEI. CDR3 DNA sequence: TGTGCCAGCACCAGGCCGATGAACACCGGGGAGCTGTTTTTT. This gives the protein CASTRPMNTGELFF.

This clone was recorded once. The chain links TRBV13 to TRBJ2-7; D is ambiguous. The CDR3 is 12 residues long. The germline gives CDR1 PRHDT, CDR2 FYEKMQ (reference sequence). Trimming shortened V by 5 bases and J by 6 bases, and 11 bases separated the two germline ends. CDR3 coding DNA: TGTGCCAGCAGCACCGGCAGGCTCGAGCAGTACTTC. Encoded protein: CASSTGRLEQYF.

V usage is TRBV11-3 and J usage is TRBJ2-7; 9 bases match TRBD1. V dropped 9 bases and J dropped 5; count of bases not matched to a gene: 8. This CDR3 has 13 amino acids. Germline lookup yields CDR1 SGHNT and CDR2 YENEEA. The CDR3 DNA follows: TGTGCCAGGACGAACAGGGGGCGCAACGAGCAGTACTTC. Translation: CARTNRGRNEQYF.

The V call is TRBV6-5, the J call TRBJ1-1, with 7 bases that match TRBD1. The V gene end was trimmed by 4 bases and the J gene end by 5 bases; junction bases not matched to a gene: 4. The germline CDR1 and CDR2 sequences are MNHEY and SVGAGI. The CDR3 loop spans 13 amino acids. CDR3 amino acids: CASSLHRGTEAFF. The CDR3 DNA sequence: TGTGCCAGCAGTTTACACAGGGGTACTGAAGCTTTCTTT.

This chain uses TRBV6-5 with TRBJ2-7; D gene ambiguous. The ends were cut back, 5 bases at V and 3 bases at J, with 11 bases in the middle. Germline CDR1 is MNHEY and CDR2 is SVGAGI. The CDR3 covers 13 residues. The CDR3 DNA reads as TGTGCCAGCAGTAAGGAACAGAACTACGAGCAGTACTTC. Protein sequence: CASSKEQNYEQYF.

The chain has TRBV19 and TRBJ1-2; 9 bases line up with TRBD1. V dropped 6 bases and J dropped 2; count of bases not matched to a gene: 13. This CDR3 spans 17 amino acids. The germline V gene has CDR1 LNHDA and CDR2 SQIVND (reference sequence). CDR3 in DNA: TGTGCCAGTAGACGGGACAGGGAAGGGGGAGAGAACTATGGCTACACCTTC. The encoded protein is CASRRDREGGENYGYTF.

The chain has TRBV7-9 and TRBJ2-7; maybe TRBD1 (6 bases). Germline values: CDR1 SEHNR, CDR2 FQNEAQ (reference sequence). V was shortened by 5 bases and J by 0 bases, with 14 bases between the two germline ends. This CDR3 contains 15 residues. The CDR3 DNA follows: TGTGCCAGCAGCGATGGACAGTCAAACTCCTACGAGCAGTACTTC. Protein product: CASSDGQSNSYEQYF.

The chain uses TRBV14 and TRBJ1-2, with 7 bases aligning to TRBD1. V lost 6 bases, J lost 8 bases, and 12 bases stayed unmatched. The CDR3 length is 14 residues. Germline V gives CDR1 SGHDN, CDR2 FVKESK. The CDR3: CASSPTGVVRGYTF. CDR3 in DNA: TGTGCCAGCAGTCCAACAGGGGTCGTACGAGGCTACACCTTC.

This chain joins TRBV5-6 and TRBJ1-5; the D gene is possibly TRBD1 (5 bases). The V gene lost 1 base and the J gene lost 4 bases, with 15 bases spanning the gap. CDR1 and CDR2 from the germline V gene are SGHDT and YYEEEE. The CDR3 has 16 amino acids. The CDR3 bases are TGTGCCAGCAGCTTGTGGGGCCTAGATCGGAATCAGCCCCAGCATTTT. Translating gives CASSLWGLDRNQPQHF.

The rearrangement uses TRBV28 and TRBJ2-5, with D maybe TRBD1 (6 bases). Trimming pared 2 bases from V and 7 bases from J, leaving 14 bases between. The germline V gene encodes CDR1 MDHEN and CDR2 SYDVKM. This CDR3 region has 14 residues. The CDR3 region is CASSLGGSIGTQYF. As DNA, the CDR3 is TGTGCCAGCAGTTTAGGGGGCTCTATCGGGACCCAGTACTTC.

V and J are TRBV11-2 and TRBJ1-1; maybe TRBD1 (6 bases). From germline, CDR1 is SGHAT and CDR2 FQNNGV. Deletions cut 6 bases from V and 5 bases from J, with 7 bases between. This CDR3 spans 11 amino acids. Here the CDR3 DNA reads TGTGCCAGCAGAACAGGGACTGAAGCTTTCTTT. Protein: CASRTGTEAFF.

The chain has TRBV27 and TRBJ2-3; tentative D call: TRBD2 (5 bases). Germline CDR1 MNHEY, CDR2 SMNVEV (reference sequence). Trimming removed 6 bases at V and 0 bases at J, with 13 bases between. The CDR3 length is 15 residues. As DNA, the CDR3 is TGTGCCAGCAGGGAGGTGGACTTGAGCACAGATACGCAGTATTTT. Amino acid sequence: CASREVDLSTDTQYF.

The V call is TRBV19, the J call TRBJ2-3; D is unclear. CDR3 size: 16 residues. CDR1 and CDR2 (germline): LNHDA, SQIVND (reference sequence). The ends were cut back, 5 bases at V and 2 bases at J, with 17 bases in the middle. The CDR3 is CASSSPRGTLTDTQYF. In nucleotides, the CDR3 is TGTGCCAGTAGTTCCCCCCGAGGAACGCTCACAGATACGCAGTATTTT. The full variable domain, with the rest looked up from reference TRBV19 and TRBJ2-3, is DGGITQSPKYLFRKEGQNVTLSCEQNLNHDAMYWYRQDPGQGLRLIYYSQIVNDFQKGDIAEGYSVSREKKESFPLTVTSAQKNPTAFYLCASSSPRGTLTDTQYFGPGTRLTVL.

The chain links TRBV4-3 to TRBJ1-1; no firm D call. Germline CDR1 reads LGHNA; CDR2 reads YSLEER. The CDR3 is 17 amino acids. V was shortened by 0 bases and J by 3 bases, with 17 bases between the two germline ends. As DNA, the CDR3 is TGCGCCAGCAGCCAAGATCACGGTCGGGGAAGGTACACTGAAGCTTTCTTT. Its protein is CASSQDHGRGRYTEAFF.